The 30 T cell receptor beta chains below come from one sample, sequenced in a study of blood T cell repertoires in COVID-19. Produced via immunoSEQ multiplex PCR; TCRdb's table is partial and in-frame only. Among tens of thousands of clones listed, roughly 84% were seen once. The material sequenced was peripheral blood. The receptor set was obtained from a woman aged 60 to 75 with acute or convalescent COVID-19.

This chain joins TRBV4-2 and TRBJ2-1; 9 bases fit TRBD1. V lost 1 base and J lost 7; bases outside the gene matches: 11. The length of the CDR3 is 17 residues. Germline CDR1 is LGHNA and CDR2 is YNFKEQ. The CDR3 loop is CASSQAMPGQGGNEQFF. The CDR3 nucleotides are TGTGCCAGCAGCCAAGCTATGCCGGGACAGGGAGGAAATGAGCAGTTCTTC.

The rearrangement uses TRBV3-1 (or the pseudogene TRBV3-2) and TRBJ2-2, with 10 bases matching TRBD2. CDR1 and CDR2 (germline): LGHDT, YNNKEL (reference sequence). The J segment lost 6 bases and the V segment lost 4 bases, leaving 5 bases of the junction unmatched. This CDR3 is built from 15 residues. The CDR3 spells CASSPVAGGSGELFF. The DNA for the CDR3 is TGTGCCAGCAGCCCAGTAGCGGGGGGTTCCGGGGAGCTGTTTTTT.

By frequency in the sample, this clone is medium-sized. The chain joins TRBV3-1 (or the pseudogene TRBV3-2) to TRBJ1-5, with D uncertain. The V gene's germline CDR1 is LGHDT and CDR2 YNNKEL (reference sequence). This CDR3 has 12 amino acids. Trimming removed 0 bases from V and 5 bases from J, with 2 bases in between. CDR3 bases: TGTGCCAGCAGCCAAGACGATCAGCCCCAGCATTTT. This sequence encodes CASSQDDQPQHF.

This chain links TRBV25-1 with TRBJ1-4; 9 bases fit TRBD1. V lost 2 bases to trimming and J lost 5 bases; unmatched junction nucleotides: 3. Germline loops: CDR1 MGHDK, CDR2 SYGVNS. The CDR3 sequence is 15 residues long. CDR3 sequence reads: CASSEGGTGNEKLFF. As DNA, the CDR3 is TGTGCCAGCAGTGAAGGGGGGACAGGGAATGAAAAACTGTTTTTT.

The chain recombines TRBV5-4 with TRBJ1-2; 7 nucleotides agree with TRBD1. The CDR3 runs to 15 residues. Trimming at V came to 2 bases and at J to 6 bases, leaving 10 bases not matched to a gene. The germline V gene encodes CDR1 SGHNT and CDR2 YYREEE (reference sequence). The CDR3 DNA sequence: TGTGCCAGCAGCTTAGGAGGGGGCGCCAAAAATGGCTACACCTTC. Protein sequence: CASSLGGGAKNGYTF.

This chain connects TRBV6-6 to TRBJ2-1, with 9 positions matching TRBD1. The CDR3 covers 16 residues. Trimming removed 4 bases from V and 5 bases from J; junction bases left unmatched: 9. Germline CDR1 reads MNHNY; CDR2 reads SVGAGI (reference sequence). CDR3 amino acids: CASSLVGTGKNNEQFF. In nucleotides, the CDR3 is TGTGCCAGCAGTTTAGTAGGGACAGGGAAAAACAATGAGCAGTTCTTC.

This clone is a singleton in its sample. CDR3 loop: CASSSPRAGGNIQYF. In DNA form, the CDR3 reads TGTGCCAGCAGCTCACCCAGGGCGGGAGGAAACATTCAGTACTTC. The rearrangement uses TRBV6-2 or TRBV6-3 and TRBJ2-4; 8 positions match TRBD2. The CDR3 totals 15 residues. Germline CDR1 is MNHEY and CDR2 is SVGEGT. V dropped 6 bases and J dropped 6; count of bases not matched to a gene: 10.

This chain joins TRBV5-1 and TRBJ2-5, with TRBD2 matching over 9 bases. The length of the CDR3 is 17 residues. Per the germline V gene, CDR1 is SGHRS and CDR2 is YFSETQ. The J segment lost 2 bases and the V segment lost 2 bases, leaving 10 bases of the junction unmatched. The CDR3 sequence: CASSLGFSSGAQETQYF. The CDR3 DNA reads as TGCGCCAGCAGCTTAGGATTTTCTAGCGGGGCTCAAGAGACCCAGTACTTC.

This chain joins TRBV3-1 (or the pseudogene TRBV3-2) and TRBJ1-2; 12 nucleotides align to TRBD1. Germline V gives CDR1 LGHDT, CDR2 YNNKEL (reference sequence). The CDR3 loop spans 16 amino acids. Trimming cost V 3 bases and J 2 bases; bases outside gene matches: 4. Here the CDR3 reads CASSQGTGGRNYGYTF. The CDR3 region has the DNA TGTGCCAGCAGCCAGGGGACAGGGGGCCGAAACTATGGCTACACCTTC.

The gene calls are TRBV6-5 and TRBJ2-7, with D possibly matching TRBD2 (5 bases). V shed 6 bases and J shed 5 bases, with 17 bases lying between them. Per germline, CDR1 MNHEY and CDR2 SVGAGI. The CDR3 contains 14 residues. The CDR3 sequence: CASRPTMRVHEQYF. In nucleotides, the CDR3 is TGTGCCAGCAGACCTACGATGAGGGTGCACGAGCAGTACTTC.

This clone was counted ten times or more. The chain recombines TRBV14 with TRBJ1-5, with D unclear. From germline, CDR1 is SGHDN and CDR2 FVKESK. Trimming removed 1 base from V and 9 bases from J, with 10 bases in between. This CDR3 spans 13 amino acids. CDR3 in amino acids: CASSQVDPRPQHF. The CDR3 region has the DNA TGTGCCAGCAGCCAAGTAGATCCACGGCCCCAGCATTTT.

V gene TRBV9 combines with J gene TRBJ2-6; D is uncertain. In germline, CDR1 is SGDLS, CDR2 YYNGEE. V lost 6 bases, J lost 2 bases, and 6 bases lay in between. The CDR3 sequence is 13 residues long. CDR3 region: CASTTAGANVLTF. The CDR3 nucleotides read TGTGCCAGCACCACAGCTGGGGCCAACGTCCTGACTTTC.

The chain joins TRBV5-1 to TRBJ1-5; 8 bases map to TRBD1. Trimming removed 3 bases from V and 2 bases from J; junction bases left unmatched: 1. The germline gives CDR1 SGHRS, CDR2 YFSETQ. The CDR3 is 14 residues long. The CDR3 loop is CASSSGQGNQPQHF. In nucleotides, the CDR3 is TGCGCCAGCAGCTCGGGACAGGGCAATCAGCCCCAGCATTTT. Full variable domain (rest looked up from reference TRBV5-1 and TRBJ1-5): KAGVTQTPRYLIKTRGQQVTLSCSPISGHRSVSWYQQTPGQGLQFLFEYFSETQRNKGNFPGRFSGRQFSNSRSEMNVSTLELGDSALYLCASSSGQGNQPQHFGDGTRLSIL.

The V gene is TRBV6-5, the J gene TRBJ2-1, with 10 bases identical to TRBD2. The germline V gene encodes CDR1 MNHEY and CDR2 SVGAGI. V was pared by 2 bases and J by 3 bases, with 1 base of the junction left unmatched. The CDR3 sequence is 15 residues long. The CDR3 spells CASSYRTSGYNEQFF. CDR3 nucleotide sequence: TGTGCCAGCAGTTACAGGACTAGCGGCTACAATGAGCAGTTCTTC.

This clone has only one observation. The chain is built from TRBV5-6 and TRBJ2-7, with D perhaps TRBD2 (6 bases). Germline lookup yields CDR1 SGHDT and CDR2 YYEEEE. V was trimmed by 4 bases and J by 3 bases, leaving 11 bases between them. This CDR3 has 13 residues. CDR3 in amino acids: CASSPLTSYEQYF. CDR3 nucleotides: TGTGCCAGCAGCCCCTTGACTAGCTACGAGCAGTACTTC.

The chain is built from TRBV14 and TRBJ2-5, with D tentatively TRBD1 (6 bases). The germline V and J ends were trimmed by 2 bases and 5 bases, with 15 bases remaining between them. The CDR3 contains 15 residues. Germline V gives CDR1 SGHDN, CDR2 FVKESK. This CDR3 is CASSQRSWGRETQYF. The CDR3 DNA reads as TGTGCCAGCAGCCAACGAAGCTGGGGGCGTGAGACCCAGTACTTC.

The chain carries TRBV12-3 or TRBV12-4 and TRBJ1-2; D not certain. Trimming stripped 6 bases from V and 8 bases from J, with 13 bases between. This CDR3 is 12 amino acids long. CDR3 region: CASSPQLLGYTF. The CDR3 nucleotides are TGTGCCAGCAGCCCACAGCTTCTGGGCTACACCTTC.

This chain uses TRBV5-4 with TRBJ1-2; 10 nucleotides align to TRBD1. CDR1 and CDR2 (germline): SGHNT, YYREEE (reference sequence). The CDR3 totals 13 residues. With V trimmed by 4 bases and J by 4 bases, 1 base remained unmatched. The CDR3 DNA follows: TGTGCCAGCAGCCGGGACAGGGGCTATGGCTACACCTTC. Translated, it gives CASSRDRGYGYTF.

V and J are TRBV6-5 and TRBJ1-1; TRBD1 is a possible D gene (5 bases). Germline CDR1 and CDR2: MNHEY and SVGAGI. The CDR3 is 13 residues long. V was clipped by 6 bases and J by 5 bases, with 13 bases between them. The CDR3 DNA reads TGTGCCAGCAGCGTCCGGGGGAGAACTGAAGCTTTCTTT. It is translated as CASSVRGRTEAFF.

The rearrangement links TRBV15 to TRBJ1-1; D is ambiguous. Trimming took 0 bases from V and 11 from J, leaving 13 bases between them. The CDR3 extends over 13 amino acids. CDR1 is LNHNV, CDR2 YYDKDF, per germline (reference sequence). Written as DNA, the CDR3 is TGTGCCACCAGCAGAGATAGGGAGGAAAAGGCTTTCTTT. It yields the protein CATSRDREEKAFF.

The chain recombines TRBV9 with TRBJ1-3; no definite D call. Germline V gene data show CDR1 as SGDLS and CDR2 as YYNGEE. The germline V and J ends were trimmed by 0 bases and 6 bases, with 13 bases remaining between them. The length of the CDR3 is 15 residues. In DNA, the CDR3 is TGTGCCAGCAGCGTAGAAGTGGAGGTAGTAAACACCATATATTTT. Amino acid sequence: CASSVEVEVVNTIYF.

The chain employs TRBV4-2 and TRBJ1-4; D is uncertain. Germline V gene sequence: CDR1 LGHNA, CDR2 YNFKEQ. Trimming took 4 bases from V and 6 from J, leaving 12 bases between them. The CDR3 has 14 amino acids. Written as DNA, the CDR3 is TGTGCCAGCAGCCGACGGGGTCTCCATGAAAAACTGTTTTTT. The encoded protein is CASSRRGLHEKLFF.

This chain connects TRBV4-1 to TRBJ1-6; 8 bases align to TRBD1. This CDR3 spans 13 amino acids. Per the germline V gene, CDR1 is MGHRA and CDR2 is YSYEKL. Trimming took 3 bases from V and 10 from J; bases not matched to a gene: 2. CDR3 DNA sequence: TGCGCCAGCAGCCAGACAGGGGACTCACCCCTCCACTTT. It encodes CASSQTGDSPLHF.

The rearrangement joins TRBV6-6 to TRBJ2-1; D may be TRBD2 (5 bases). Germline CDR1 reads MNHNY; CDR2 reads SVGAGI (reference sequence). Trimming left V 8 bases short and J 7 bases short, with 15 bases between. CDR3 size: 13 residues. The CDR3 region is CASSLREGNEQFF. The CDR3 DNA reads as TGTGCCAGCTCCCTTCGTGAGGGAAATGAGCAGTTCTTC.

This chain connects TRBV18 to TRBJ2-2; D gene unclear. V lost 3 bases and J 3 bases, leaving 11 bases between the germline ends. The CDR3 contains 15 residues. Germline V lookup: CDR1 KGHSH, CDR2 LQKENI. The CDR3 is CASSPTKDYTGELFF. CDR3 DNA sequence: TGTGCCAGCTCACCGACGAAAGACTACACCGGGGAGCTGTTTTTT.

The chain carries TRBV12-3 or TRBV12-4 and TRBJ1-1; 7 bases match TRBD1. The CDR3 length is 13 residues. V shed 10 bases and J 5 bases; nucleotides not matched to a gene: 10. Written as DNA, the CDR3 is TGTGCCACCTCGACAGGGAGTTCGACTGAAGCTTTCTTT. Its translation: CATSTGSSTEAFF.

The chain is built from TRBV27 and TRBJ1-1, with D possibly TRBD1 on 6 matching bases. In germline, CDR1 is MNHEY, CDR2 SMNVEV (reference sequence). V lost 6 bases, J lost 1 base, and 9 bases lay in between. The CDR3 length is 13 residues. CDR3 DNA sequence: TGTGCCAGCAGCCGACAGGCGAACACTGAAGCTTTCTTT. Protein: CASSRQANTEAFF.

This clone was picked up one time. The chain links TRBV5-1 to TRBJ2-2; 9 bases are shared with TRBD1. The CDR3 runs 15 residues. The ends lost 4 bases at V and 2 bases at J; junction bases unmatched: 3. Germline CDR1 is SGHRS and CDR2 is YFSETQ. CDR3 DNA: TGCGCCAGCAGCCTACAGGGGGCAAACACCGGGGAGCTGTTTTTT. Encoded protein: CASSLQGANTGELFF.

V is TRBV7-9 and J is TRBJ2-1; 10 nucleotides match TRBD1. The CDR3 runs to 15 residues. The germline CDR1 and CDR2 sequences are SEHNR and FQNEAQ (reference sequence). V dropped 3 bases and J dropped 2; count of bases not matched to a gene: 1. The CDR3 DNA follows: TGTGCCAGCAGCTTTGGACAGGGGGCCTACAATGAGCAGTTCTTC. It translates to CASSFGQGAYNEQFF.

The chain carries TRBV14 and TRBJ2-1; D gene uncertain. Germline assignment: CDR1 SGHDN and CDR2 FVKESK. The CDR3 has 13 residues. Trimming took 1 base from V and 4 from J, leaving 5 bases between them. CDR3 in DNA: TGTGCCAGCAGCCAAGCACTATACAATGAGCAGTTCTTC. Amino acid sequence: CASSQALYNEQFF.